Sequencing of this T cell receptor (beta chain) was carried out in a study of Graves' ophthalmopathy and Graves' hyperthyroidism. General observations from the study: Ophthalmopathy progression cases were predicted by the model with roughly 71% sensitivity and 72% to 80% specificity.

The sequenced template was RNA, covering the TCR beta CDR3 region. The first round was an RT-PCR with HTBI primers, and the second round was a multiplex PCR. TCRdb passed the multiplex PCR reads through MiXCR, listing each CDR3 protein once. This sample yields about 380,000 distinct CDR3 sequences, of which over 15% are seen a single time; around 6.6% belongs to the top ten. Clinical symptoms, serum thyroxine, TRAb, thyroid ultrasound and orbital computed tomography determined diagnosis. Points on this clonotype: The antigen remains undetermined.

Germline CDR1 and CDR2: SGHVS and FQNEAQ. The CDR3 sequence is 15 residues long. J lost 3 bases, V lost 3 bases, and 7 bases had no gene match. The chain couples TRBV7-8 to TRBJ1-1; 7 positions match TRBD1. The source is a woman aged 18-29 years with stable Graves' hyperthyroidism. Specimen: peripheral blood. CDR3 protein: CASSFTRDSDTEAFF. The DNA of the CDR3 is TGTGCCAGCAGCTTCACTCGGGACAGTGACACTGAAGCTTTCTTT.